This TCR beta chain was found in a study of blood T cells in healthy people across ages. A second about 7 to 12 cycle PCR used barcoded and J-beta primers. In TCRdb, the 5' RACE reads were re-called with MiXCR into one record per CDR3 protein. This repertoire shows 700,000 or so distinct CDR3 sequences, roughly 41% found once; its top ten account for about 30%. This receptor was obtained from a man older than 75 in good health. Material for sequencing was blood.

DNA for the CDR3: TGCGCCAGCAGCCAGGGTCCTCCCGCCAATTCACCCCTCCACTTT. Translating gives CASSQGPPANSPLHF. This chain joins TRBV4-1 and TRBJ1-6; D is undetermined. The CDR3 spans 15 residues. CDR1 is MGHRA, CDR2 YSYEKL, per germline. The V gene lost 3 bases and the J gene lost 7 bases, with 13 bases spanning the gap.